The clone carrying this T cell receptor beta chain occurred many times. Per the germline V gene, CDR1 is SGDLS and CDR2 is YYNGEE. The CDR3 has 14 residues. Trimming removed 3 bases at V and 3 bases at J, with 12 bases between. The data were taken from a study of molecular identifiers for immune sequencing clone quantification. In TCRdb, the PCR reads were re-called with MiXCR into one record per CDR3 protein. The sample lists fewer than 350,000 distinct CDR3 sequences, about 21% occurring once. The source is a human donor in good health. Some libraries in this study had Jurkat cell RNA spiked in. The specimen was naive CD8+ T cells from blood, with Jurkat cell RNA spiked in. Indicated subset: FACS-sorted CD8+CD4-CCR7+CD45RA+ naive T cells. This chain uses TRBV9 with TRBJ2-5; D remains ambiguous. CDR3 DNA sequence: TGTGCCAGCAGCGGTGGACCACTGGAAGAGACCCAGTACTTC. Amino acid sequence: CASSGGPLEETQYF.